These 28 T cell receptor beta chains came from one sample sequenced in a study of T cells in pancreatic ductal adenocarcinoma. The protocol was immunoSEQ multiplex PCR, while the TCRdb copy is restricted to in-frame clones and leaves out a portion. This sample has some 16,000 clones, with roughly 89% found just once. Surgery without prior neoadjuvant therapy was the treatment of the selected pancreatic ductal adenocarcinoma patients. What was sequenced was PBMCs. All receptors come from a human donor with pancreatic ductal adenocarcinoma.

The V call is TRBV15, the J call TRBJ1-1; 11 nucleotides match TRBD1. Germline loops: CDR1 LNHNV, CDR2 YYDKDF (reference sequence). Germline trimming cut 1 base from V and 0 bases from J; bases unmatched to any gene: 7. The CDR3 covers 18 residues. CDR3: CATSRGIGQGAVNTEAFF. Written as DNA, the CDR3 is TGTGCCACCAGCAGAGGGATTGGACAGGGGGCCGTGAACACTGAAGCTTTCTTT.

This chain joins TRBV5-1 and TRBJ1-5; D is unresolved. The CDR3 extends over 14 amino acids. Trimming took off 0 bases at V and 5 bases at J, with 9 bases between the two ends. Germline V gene lookup returns CDR1 SGHRS and CDR2 YFSETQ. CDR3: CASSLALGDQPQHF. Written as DNA, the CDR3 is TGCGCCAGCAGCTTGGCCCTCGGGGATCAGCCCCAGCATTTT.

V and J are TRBV7-9 and TRBJ2-2, with 15 bases aligning to TRBD2. There are 18 residues in the CDR3. CDR1 and CDR2 (germline): SEHNR, FQNEAQ (reference sequence). V trimming: 5 bases; J trimming: 5 bases; junction bases outside the gene matches: 9. The DNA of the CDR3 is TGTGCCAGCAGCCGCACGGGACTAGCGGGAGGAAGGACCGGGGAGCTGTTTTTT. Translating gives CASSRTGLAGGRTGELFF. Together with reference TRBV7-9 and TRBJ2-2, the CDR3 gives the full variable domain: DTGVSQNPRHKITKRGQNVTFRCDPISEHNRLYWYRQTLGQGPEFLTYFQNEAQLEKSRLLSDRFSAERPKGSFSTLEIQRTEQGDSAMYLCASSRTGLAGGRTGELFFGEGSRLTVL.

This rearrangement joins TRBV4-3 to TRBJ1-6; TRBD1 is a possible D gene (6 bases). The CDR3 loop spans 16 amino acids. Germline lookup yields CDR1 LGHNA and CDR2 YSLEER. V was trimmed by 1 base and J by 6 bases, leaving 13 bases between them. The CDR3 is CASSQGVGHPNSPLHF. The DNA for the CDR3 is TGCGCCAGCAGCCAAGGAGTGGGACATCCTAATTCACCCCTCCACTTT.

The rearrangement joins TRBV7-3 to TRBJ2-7, with D tentatively TRBD1 or TRBD2 (5 bases each). CDR1 and CDR2 (germline): SGHTA, FQGTGA. The CDR3 has 15 amino acids. V was cut by 2 bases and J by 5 bases, with 16 bases left in between. The CDR3 DNA reads TGTGCCAGCAGCTTACGCAGGGACCCGAGCCACGAGCAGTACTTC. The encoded protein is CASSLRRDPSHEQYF. The full variable domain, rest sourced from reference TRBV7-3 and TRBJ2-7, is GAGVSQTPSNKVTEKGKYVELRCDPISGHTALYWYRQSLGQGPEFLIYFQGTGAADDSGLPNDRFFAVRPEGSVSTLKIQRTERGDSAVYLCASSLRRDPSHEQYFGPGTRLTVT.

The rearrangement joins TRBV28 to TRBJ2-5; 12 nucleotides line up with TRBD2. Unmatched junction bases numbered 3, after V lost 3 bases and J lost 1 base. This CDR3 is 16 amino acids long. In germline, CDR1 is MDHEN, CDR2 SYDVKM. CDR3 in amino acids: CASSLTSGSSQETQYF. The CDR3, as DNA: TGTGCCAGCAGTTTGACTAGCGGGAGTAGCCAAGAGACCCAGTACTTC.

V usage is TRBV2 and J usage is TRBJ2-7; 8 bases are a match to TRBD1. The CDR3 has 17 residues. Trimming took 0 bases from V and 0 from J; bases not matched to a gene: 7. Germline V gene lookup returns CDR1 SNHLY and CDR2 FYNNEI. CDR3 DNA sequence: TGTGCCAGCAGTGAAGCGCTCAAGGGACAGGTCTCCTACGAGCAGTACTTC. This gives the protein CASSEALKGQVSYEQYF. The whole variable domain, remainder taken from reference TRBV2 and TRBJ2-7, is EPEVTQTPSHQVTQMGQEVILRCVPISNHLYFYWYRQILGQKVEFLVSFYNNEISEKSEIFDDQFSVERPDGSNFTLKIRSTKLEDSAMYFCASSEALKGQVSYEQYFGPGTRLTVT.

This chain connects TRBV6-1 to TRBJ2-5; 10 nucleotides match TRBD1. Looked up from germline, CDR1 is MNHNS and CDR2 is SASEGT. The junction had 10 bases not matched to a gene; V was cut back by 4 bases and J by 5 bases. The CDR3 totals 16 residues. This CDR3 is CASSAVTGGGRETQYF. CDR3 nucleotide sequence: TGTGCCAGCAGTGCAGTGACAGGGGGCGGACGGGAGACCCAGTACTTC.

Only one count was recorded for this clone. DNA of the CDR3: TGTGCCATCAGTGAGTCGAGGCAGGAGGATGGCTACACCTTC. It is translated as CAISESRQEDGYTF. V usage is TRBV10-3 and J usage is TRBJ1-2, with D unclear. In germline, CDR1 is ENHRY, CDR2 SYGVKD. The length of the CDR3 is 14 residues. V lost 0 bases, J lost 6 bases, and 11 bases lay in between.

This clone appeared once. The chain carries TRBV13 and TRBJ1-1; 10 bases map to TRBD1. Losses at the gene ends were 2 bases for V and 1 base for J; bases not matched to a gene: 7. The CDR3 runs 17 residues. Germline values: CDR1 PRHDT, CDR2 FYEKMQ (reference sequence). CDR3 sequence: CASSLRRTGGGNTEAFF. In DNA form, the CDR3 reads TGTGCCAGCAGCTTACGCAGGACAGGGGGAGGGAACACTGAAGCTTTCTTT. Full variable domain (outside the CDR3, taken from reference TRBV13 and TRBJ1-1): AAGVIQSPRHLIKEKRETATLKCYPIPRHDTVYWYQQGPGQDPQFLISFYEKMQSDKGSIPDRFSAQQFSDYHSELNMSSLELGDSALYFCASSLRRTGGGNTEAFFGQGTRLTVV.

V usage is TRBV6-5 and J usage is TRBJ1-1, with 7 bases fitting TRBD1. The V and J ends lost 7 bases and 2 bases, in that order; junction bases with no gene match: 10. Germline CDR1 MNHEY, CDR2 SVGAGI. The CDR3 is 15 amino acids. CDR3 sequence: CASTPPGTANTEAFF. The CDR3 DNA reads TGTGCCAGCACCCCGCCCGGGACAGCCAACACTGAAGCTTTCTTT.

J is TRBJ2-1 and V is TRBV16; D tentatively reads TRBD1 or TRBD2 (5 bases each). CDR1 is KGHSY and CDR2 is FQNENV in the germline V gene. The CDR3 sequence is 15 residues long. The V and J ends lost 3 bases and 3 bases respectively, with 12 bases between them. The CDR3 nucleotides read TGTGCCAGCAGCCAGGGACGGACCATCTACAATGAGCAGTTCTTC. Its translation: CASSQGRTIYNEQFF.

This clone has just one count. J is TRBJ2-7 and V is TRBV29-1; D not certain. The CDR3 extends over 13 amino acids. V was clipped by 1 base and J by 1 base, with 8 bases between them. The germline V gene encodes CDR1 SQVTM and CDR2 ANQGSEA. The CDR3 bases are TGCAGCGTTGAAGGGGTCGGGTCCTACGAGCAGTACTTC. This encodes CSVEGVGSYEQYF.

The chain employs TRBV19 and TRBJ2-7; TRBD1 matches at 7 bases. J lost 6 bases, V lost 5 bases, and 13 bases had no gene match. Germline loops: CDR1 LNHDA, CDR2 SQIVND (reference sequence). CDR3 length: 15 amino acids. The CDR3 DNA is TGTGCCAGTAGTCCCACAGGGGCCCCGCCATCCGAGCAGTACTTC. Encoded protein: CASSPTGAPPSEQYF.

The V gene is TRBV6-5, the J gene TRBJ2-5, with D possibly matching TRBD1 (5 bases). V was shortened by 5 bases and J by 0 bases, with 13 bases between the two germline ends. Germline V gene data show CDR1 as MNHEY and CDR2 as SVGAGI. CDR3 length: 15 residues. This chain's CDR3 is CASSQSTEYQETQYF. CDR3 nucleotides: TGTGCCAGCAGTCAATCGACAGAGTACCAAGAGACCCAGTACTTC.

This clone was detected only once. This chain uses TRBV10-3 with TRBJ2-2; 10 bases fit TRBD1. The CDR3 covers 14 residues. V lost 8 bases and J lost 3; bases outside the gene matches: 3. The germline gives CDR1 ENHRY, CDR2 SYGVKD. The CDR3 DNA reads as TGTGCCATCCGGGACAGGGGATACACCGGGGAGCTGTTTTTT. Translating it yields CAIRDRGYTGELFF.

The V gene is TRBV6-1, the J gene TRBJ2-4; 12 bases fit TRBD1. This CDR3 has 19 amino acids. After removal of 4 bases from V and 1 base from J, the junction contained 11 bases not matched to a gene. Germline CDR1 MNHNS, CDR2 SASEGT. The CDR3 here is CASSGNRDRGRVAKNIQYF. The CDR3 DNA reads TGTGCCAGCAGTGGGAACCGGGACAGGGGGCGCGTGGCCAAAAACATTCAGTACTTC.

The rearrangement joins TRBV6-5 to TRBJ1-4; the D is unclear. In germline, CDR1 is MNHEY, CDR2 SVGAGI. This CDR3 spans 16 amino acids. Trimming took 0 bases from V and 4 from J, leaving 12 bases between them. The CDR3 region has the DNA TGTGCCAGCAGTTACTCGGTCGGCACAGTTAATGAAAAACTGTTTTTT. This encodes CASSYSVGTVNEKLFF.

This sequence joins TRBV19 and TRBJ1-2; D is possibly TRBD1 (5 bases). The CDR3 is 14 residues long. Germline lookup yields CDR1 LNHDA and CDR2 SQIVND (reference sequence). Trimming took 5 bases from V and 7 from J, leaving 17 bases between them. The CDR3 bases are TGTGCCAGTAGTCCGCGGGGGGATCCTGGTGGCTACACCTTC. Amino acid sequence: CASSPRGDPGGYTF.

The CDR3 reads CASSLDREGFYGYTF. CDR3 nucleotides: TGCGCCAGCAGCTTGGACAGGGAGGGGTTCTATGGCTACACCTTC. V gene TRBV5-1 combines with J gene TRBJ1-2; D may be TRBD1 (6 bases). V shed 0 bases and J shed 4 bases, with 13 bases lying between them. The CDR3 length is 15 residues. CDR1 is SGHRS and CDR2 is YFSETQ in the germline V gene.

The chain carries TRBV4-3 and TRBJ2-7, with D maybe TRBD1 (7 bases). CDR3 length: 14 residues. Germline V gene sequence: CDR1 LGHNA, CDR2 YSLEER. V was clipped by 2 bases and J by 6 bases, with 14 bases between them. The CDR3 protein is CASSQQPRDSEQYF. DNA of the CDR3: TGCGCCAGCAGCCAACAGCCGCGGGACAGCGAGCAGTACTTC.

The V gene is TRBV9, the J gene TRBJ2-1; 13 bases align to TRBD2. The CDR3 consists of 17 residues. V lost 0 bases, J lost 7 bases, and 7 bases stayed unmatched. Germline-derived CDR1 and CDR2 are SGDLS and YYNGEE. The CDR3 reads CASSVDLLAGGPNEQFF. The CDR3 DNA reads as TGTGCCAGCAGCGTAGATCTACTAGCGGGGGGGCCTAATGAGCAGTTCTTC.

The chain uses TRBV7-2 and TRBJ1-1; no definite D call. The CDR3 sequence is 14 residues long. V shed 1 base and J shed 3 bases, with 9 bases lying between them. Germline loops: CDR1 SGHTA, CDR2 FQGNSA. CDR3: CASSLGSADTEAFF. The CDR3 region has the DNA TGTGCCAGCAGCTTAGGCAGCGCGGACACTGAAGCTTTCTTT.

CDR3 residues: CASSQSPGTANYGYTF. The CDR3 coding sequence is TGTGCCAGCAGCCAATCCCCAGGGACAGCCAACTATGGCTACACCTTC. This sequence joins TRBV5-5 and TRBJ1-2, with 7 bases that match TRBD1. This CDR3 region has 16 residues. J lost 2 bases, V lost 4 bases, and 11 bases had no gene match. Germline V gives CDR1 SGHKS, CDR2 YYEKEE (reference sequence).

The gene calls are TRBV14 and TRBJ1-1; D uncertain. Germline loops: CDR1 SGHDN, CDR2 FVKESK. The V gene lost 0 bases and the J gene lost 6 bases, with 14 bases spanning the gap. The CDR3 is 15 amino acids. DNA for the CDR3: TGTGCCAGCAGCCAAGATCGTATCGGTCGGGCTGAAGCTTTCTTT. It translates to CASSQDRIGRAEAFF.

The chain employs TRBV6-1 and TRBJ1-1; D uncertain. The CDR3 covers 12 residues. Looked up from germline, CDR1 is MNHNS and CDR2 is SASEGT. The V end lost 8 bases, the J end lost 1 base, and 8 bases lay between the germline ends. CDR3 amino acids: CASGLGNTEAFF. The CDR3 coding sequence is TGTGCCAGCGGGCTGGGGAACACTGAAGCTTTCTTT.

V is TRBV7-2 and J is TRBJ1-1; D is perhaps TRBD1 (6 bases). V was pared by 4 bases and J by 5 bases, with 20 bases between. Germline V gene data show CDR1 as SGHTA and CDR2 as FQGNSA. CDR3 size: 16 residues. The CDR3 region has the DNA TGTGCCAGCAGCTCGGCGGTGATAGGAGGGGGTACTGAAGCTTTCTTT. Encoded protein: CASSSAVIGGGTEAFF.

The chain recombines TRBV5-1 with TRBJ2-2; D not certain. The CDR3 length is 16 residues. Germline CDR1 and CDR2: SGHRS and YFSETQ. The V gene lost 2 bases and the J gene lost 4 bases, with 15 bases spanning the gap. The DNA for the CDR3 is TGCGCCAGCAGCTTTGGCCTTAGGACGGTCACCGGGGAGCTGTTTTTT. This codes for CASSFGLRTVTGELFF. The full variable domain, rest sourced from reference TRBV5-1 and TRBJ2-2, is KAGVTQTPRYLIKTRGQQVTLSCSPISGHRSVSWYQQTPGQGLQFLFEYFSETQRNKGNFPGRFSGRQFSNSRSEMNVSTLELGDSALYLCASSFGLRTVTGELFFGEGSRLTVL.